These T cell receptor beta chains were read from a single sample in a study of cytomegalovirus exposure and HLA in healthy donors. The table came from immunoSEQ multiplex PCR; TCRdb's copy has only in-frame clones and leaves some out. The table has about 160,000 clones, 70% to 80% seen once. The specimen sequenced was PBMCs. The receptor set was obtained from a young man in good health and CMV-seropositive. Both conserved end residues are part of each CDR3. A D gene is named only where the DNA matches it firmly.

J | V | D | length | CDR3 | DNA
TRBJ2-7 | TRBV7-9 | TRBD1 | 17 | CASSAPLSGRGFHEQYF | TGTGCCAGCAGCGCACCCTTGTCCGGCAGGGGGTTTCACGAGCAGTACTTC
TRBJ2-1 | TRBV29-1 | . | 13 | CSVALQVYNEQFF | TGCAGCGTTGCCCTCCAGGTCTACAATGAGCAGTTCTTC
TRBJ2-7 | TRBV11-2 | . | 13 | CASRWTTNNEQYF | TGTGCCAGCAGATGGACAACTAATAACGAGCAGTACTTC
TRBJ2-1 | TRBV6-1 | . | 13 | CASSEALRNEQFF | TGTGCCAGCAGTGAAGCGCTTCGGAATGAGCAGTTCTTC
TRBJ1-2 | TRBV19 | . | 14 | CASSLAQENYGYTF | TGTGCCAGTAGTCTCGCACAGGAGAACTATGGCTACACCTTC
TRBJ2-3 | TRBV15 | . | 14 | CATRGGAATDTQYF | TGTGCCACCAGGGGGGGGGCGGCCACAGATACGCAGTATTTT
TRBJ2-7 | TRBV6-6 | . | 14 | CASSPQVGGYEQYF | TGTGCCAGCAGTCCCCAGGTAGGGGGTTACGAGCAGTACTTC
TRBJ1-4 | TRBV29-1 | . | 13 | CSVEIRGRGRLFF | TGCAGCGTTGAAATTAGGGGACGCGGGAGACTGTTTTTT
TRBJ1-5 | TRBV27 | TRBD1 | 14 | CASSPDRAGQPQHF | TGTGCCAGCAGTCCGGACAGGGCAGGGCAGCCCCAGCATTTT
TRBJ2-4 | TRBV5-1 | . | 18 | CASSLGLTVSLAKNIQYF | TGCGCCAGCAGCTTGGGTCTGACAGTGAGTTTAGCCAAAAACATTCAGTACTTC
TRBJ1-4 | TRBV2 | TRBD1 | 14 | CASSEDRGHVKLFF | TGTGCCAGCAGTGAGGACAGGGGGCATGTAAAACTGTTTTTT
TRBJ1-1 | TRBV4-1 | TRBD1 | 14 | CASSHIRGGSEAFF | TGCGCCAGCAGCCACATCCGAGGGGGCTCTGAAGCTTTCTTT
TRBJ2-2 | TRBV5-4 | . | 13 | CASSLVSAGELFF | TGTGCCAGCAGCTTGGTTTCGGCCGGGGAGCTGTTTTTT
TRBJ2-3 | TRBV5-4 | . | 16 | CASSLEGTKITDTQYF | TGTGCCAGCAGCTTGGAAGGGACAAAGATCACAGATACGCAGTATTTT
TRBJ1-6 | TRBV21-1 | . | 16 | CASSNVNRGFGSPLHF | TGTGCCAGCAGCAACGTCAACAGGGGGTTTGGGTCACCCCTCCACTTT
TRBJ2-7 | TRBV7-9 | . | 14 | CASTTAQGNYEQYF | TGTGCCAGTACTACTGCGCAGGGTAACTACGAGCAGTACTTC
TRBJ2-2 | TRBV10-3 | TRBD1 | 16 | CAISVTGTENTGELFF | TGTGCCATCAGCGTAACCGGGACAGAGAACACCGGGGAGCTGTTTTTT
TRBJ2-7 | TRBV28 | . | 11 | CATLGAYEQYF | TGTGCCACCTTGGGGGCCTACGAGCAGTACTTC
TRBJ1-5 | TRBV6-5 | . | 15 | CASSYHRNSNQPQHF | TGTGCCAGCAGTTACCACAGGAATAGCAATCAGCCCCAGCATTTT
TRBJ1-1 | TRBV27 | . | 18 | CASSLSAGLRGWNTEAFF | TGTGCCAGCAGTTTATCCGCCGGGCTCAGAGGGTGGAACACTGAAGCTTTCTTT
TRBJ1-1 | TRBV19 | TRBD1 | 16 | CASSSTGGGGGTEAFF | TGTGCCAGTAGCTCCACAGGGGGCGGCGGAGGCACTGAAGCTTTCTTT
TRBJ1-4 | TRBV6-5 | TRBD1 | 14 | CASRTGTGTEKLFF | TGTGCCAGCAGAACCGGGACAGGGACTGAAAAACTGTTTTTT
TRBJ2-5 | TRBV7-3 | . | 15 | CASSSLHRFQETQYF | TGTGCCAGCAGCTCACTCCACAGGTTCCAAGAGACCCAGTACTTC